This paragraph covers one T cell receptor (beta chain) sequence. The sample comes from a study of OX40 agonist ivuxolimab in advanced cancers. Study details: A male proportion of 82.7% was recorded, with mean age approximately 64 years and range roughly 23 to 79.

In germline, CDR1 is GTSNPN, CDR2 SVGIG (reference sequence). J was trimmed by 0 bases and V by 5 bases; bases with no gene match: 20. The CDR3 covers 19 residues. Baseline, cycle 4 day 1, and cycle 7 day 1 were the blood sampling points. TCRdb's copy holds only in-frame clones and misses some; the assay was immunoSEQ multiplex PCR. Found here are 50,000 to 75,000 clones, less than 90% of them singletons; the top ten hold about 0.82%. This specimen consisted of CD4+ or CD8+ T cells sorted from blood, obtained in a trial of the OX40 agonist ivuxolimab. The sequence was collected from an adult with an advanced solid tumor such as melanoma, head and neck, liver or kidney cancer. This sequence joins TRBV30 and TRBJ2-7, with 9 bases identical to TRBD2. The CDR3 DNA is TGTGCCTGGGCCCCCGGTCGAACTAGCGGGTGGAGAAGCTCCTACGAGCAGTACTTC. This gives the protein CAWAPGRTSGWRSSYEQYF.